This T cell receptor (beta chain) was sequenced for a study of OX40 agonist ivuxolimab in advanced cancers. In the study overall: In this trial design, patients received ivuxolimab intravenously at 0.01 to 10 mg/kg every 2 weeks. With a range of roughly 20 to 80, age averaged roughly 61 years, and more than 75% were male. Study-level findings and limits: With doses of 0.1-3.0 mg/kg, partial responders showed among the lowest clonal expansion. Normalized T-cell clonal expansion was also low in a subset of nonresponders.

The CDR3 has 14 amino acids. Germline V CDR1 and CDR2: MDHEN, SYDVKM. The V end lost 3 bases, the J end lost 2 bases, and 9 bases lay between the germline ends. A remark on this clone: What it binds is not known.

Assay: immunoSEQ multiplex PCR; the TCRdb copy retains only in-frame clones and omits some. The top ten clones hold 9.5% to 15% of a sample with some 40,000 clones, 65% to 80% of them seen once. The J gene is TRBJ2-3, the V gene TRBV28, with D tentatively TRBD2 (6 bases). This clonotype was sampled from an adult with an advanced solid tumor such as melanoma, head and neck, liver or kidney cancer. The sample here was CD4+ or CD8+ T cells sorted from blood, taken in a trial of the OX40 agonist ivuxolimab. The CDR3 region has the DNA TGTGCCAGCAGTTTGGGGGGTTCCACAGATACGCAGTATTTT. This sequence encodes CASSLGGSTDTQYF.